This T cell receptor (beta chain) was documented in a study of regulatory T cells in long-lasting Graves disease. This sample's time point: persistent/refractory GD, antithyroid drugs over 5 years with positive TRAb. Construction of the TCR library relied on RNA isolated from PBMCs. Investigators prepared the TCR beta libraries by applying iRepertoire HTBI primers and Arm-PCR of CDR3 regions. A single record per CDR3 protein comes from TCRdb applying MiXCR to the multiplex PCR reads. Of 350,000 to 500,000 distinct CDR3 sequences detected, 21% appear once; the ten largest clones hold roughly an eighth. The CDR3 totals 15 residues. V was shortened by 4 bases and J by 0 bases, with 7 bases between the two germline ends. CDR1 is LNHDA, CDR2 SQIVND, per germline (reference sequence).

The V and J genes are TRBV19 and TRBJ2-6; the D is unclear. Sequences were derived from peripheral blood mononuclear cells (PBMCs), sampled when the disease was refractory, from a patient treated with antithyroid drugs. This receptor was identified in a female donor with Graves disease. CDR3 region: CASSTWSSGANVLTF. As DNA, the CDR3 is TGTGCCAGTAGTACCTGGAGCTCTGGGGCCAACGTCCTGACTTTC.